The present T cell receptor beta chain was sequenced within a study of response to subunit inactivated influenza vaccine. There are 15 residues in the CDR3. Trimming removed 3 bases from V and 1 base from J, with 10 bases in between. The germline V gene has CDR1 SGHDN and CDR2 FVKESK. TCRdb passed the RT-PCR reads through MiXCR, listing each CDR3 protein once. The sample has 450,000 to 500,000 distinct CDR3 sequences, roughly 9.7% seen once. This clonotype was seen a handful of times. Its antigen is not known. Points from the study as a whole: Only a handful of new T cells, the authors suggested, are recruited with each seasonal influenza vaccination.

Specimen: PBMCs from blood, collected roughly 46 days after vaccination. The chain is built from TRBV14 and TRBJ2-1; D gene uncertain. This receptor was obtained from a man aged 50 to 60 who received an inactivated influenza vaccine. Written as DNA, the CDR3 is TGTGCCAGCAGCCACGGCAGATTATCCTACAATGAGCAGTTCTTC. Protein sequence: CASSHGRLSYNEQFF.